Listed below are T cell receptor beta chains from one sample, sequenced in a study of spatial heterogeneity in lung cancer. MiXCR, applied by TCRdb to the 5' RACE reads, yields one record per CDR3 protein. The sample holds about 82,000 distinct CDR3 sequences, 10% to 15% seen once. The specimen was PBMCs, collected at surgery. The receptors come from a male donor with early-stage non-small cell lung cancer. The CDR3 runs from the conserved cysteine through the conserved F or W. D genes are given only for firm matches. A row's size may be missing; if present it is once, few, many or a size class.

CDR3 length	D gene	V gene	clone size	J gene	CDR3 DNA	CDR3 protein
15	.	TRBV7-7	few	TRBJ2-1	TGTGCCAGCAGCTTAAATCCGGGCCGGTCAAATGAGCAGTTCTTC	CASSLNPGRSNEQFF
13	.	TRBV2	few	TRBJ1-1	TGTGCCAGCAGTGAAGCTGGAGGGACCCTCGCTTTCTTT	CASSEAGGTLAFF
13	TRBD2	TRBV29-1	few	TRBJ2-7	TGCAGCGTTGAAAGCGGGGCCAACTACGAGCAGTACTTC	CSVESGANYEQYF
14	.	TRBV3-1	.	TRBJ1-2	TGTGCCAGCAGCCAAGTAGGCCTTAACTATGGCTACACCTTC	CASSQVGLNYGYTF
12	.	TRBV21-1	many	TRBJ1-1	TGTGCCAGCCCCATAACATTCTGTGAAGCTTTCTTT	CASPITFCEAFF
17	.	TRBV19	.	TRBJ2-2	TGTGCCAGTAGTATAGGTGAGGCGAAGCGAGTCACCGGGGAGCTGTTTTTT	CASSIGEAKRVTGELFF
15	.	TRBV12-3/TRBV12-4	.	TRBJ2-1	TGTGCCAGCAGTTTTTCTCGGGACTCCTACAATGAGCAGTTCTTC	CASSFSRDSYNEQFF
16	TRBD2	TRBV20-1	few	TRBJ2-7	TGCAGTGCTAGAGATCGGGTAGCGGGAGTCACCTACGAGCAGTACTTC	CSARDRVAGVTYEQYF
13	.	TRBV29-1	few	TRBJ1-1	TGCAGCGTCGCTCCGGACACGAACACTGAAGCTTTCTTT	CSVAPDTNTEAFF
17	TRBD2	TRBV5-1	.	TRBJ2-1	TGCGCCAGCAGCTTGGCCGGACTAGCGGGAGTCTTAAATGAGCAGTTCTTC	CASSLAGLAGVLNEQFF
11	.	TRBV29-1	.	TRBJ1-1	TGCAGCGCGCAGGTGAACACTGAAGCTTTCTTT	CSAQVNTEAFF
16	TRBD1	TRBV5-1	.	TRBJ2-7	TGCGCCAGCAGCTTGGCCCCGACAGGGGCGAGCTACGAGCAGTACTTC	CASSLAPTGASYEQYF
16	.	TRBV6-5	few	TRBJ1-1	TGTGCCAGCTCCTTCCGTACCCCAGGGGTAGGGACTGAAGCTTTCTTT	CASSFRTPGVGTEAFF
16	.	TRBV18	few	TRBJ2-7	TGTGCCAGCTCACACAACAGGGACCTTTCCTCCTACGAGCAGTACTTC	CASSHNRDLSSYEQYF
12	.	TRBV12-3/TRBV12-4	many	TRBJ2-7	TGTGCCAGCAGTTTGACGTTCTACGAGCAGTACTTC	CASSLTFYEQYF
15	TRBD2	TRBV5-1	.	TRBJ2-7	TGCGCCAGCAGCCTTATGACTAGCGGGAGTAACGAGCAGTACTTC	CASSLMTSGSNEQYF
14	.	TRBV5-1	.	TRBJ1-1	TGCGCCAGCAGCTTGGCCGCAGGGGTCCGGGAAGCTTTCTTT	CASSLAAGVREAFF
14	TRBD1	TRBV28	.	TRBJ2-7	TGTGCCAGCAGTTTATTGGGACAGGTCTACGAGCAGTACTTC	CASSLLGQVYEQYF
14	.	TRBV2	many	TRBJ1-5	TGTGCCAGCAGTGAACAGGGTAGCTATCAGCCCCAGCATTTT	CASSEQGSYQPQHF
14	TRBD1	TRBV20-1	.	TRBJ2-7	TGCAGTGTAGAATCAGGACAGGGAACCTACGAGCAGTACTTC	CSVESGQGTYEQYF
15	.	TRBV27	.	TRBJ2-1	TGTGCCAGCAGTTTAGCCCTAGCAACCTACAATGAGCAGTTCTTC	CASSLALATYNEQFF
15	.	TRBV5-1	.	TRBJ2-3	TGCGCCAGCAGCTTTAAGGGGGGGCTCGAAGATACGCAGTATTTT	CASSFKGGLEDTQYF
15	.	TRBV7-3	many	TRBJ2-1	TGTGCCAGCAGCTTAACCGGGGGCTCCTACAATGAGCAGTTCTTC	CASSLTGGSYNEQFF
16	.	TRBV7-2	few	TRBJ2-7	TGTGCCAGCAGCCTCCCGCCACGCACAGGGATCGGCGAGCAGTACTTC	CASSLPPRTGIGEQYF
15	.	TRBV5-8	.	TRBJ2-6	TGTGCCAGCAGCTTCGACATCTCTGGGGCCAACGTCCTGACTTTC	CASSFDISGANVLTF
16	TRBD2	TRBV11-3	few	TRBJ2-1	TGTGCCAGCAGTCAATTTAGCGGGGCCGGGGGGAATGAGCAGTTCTTC	CASSQFSGAGGNEQFF
13	TRBD1	TRBV5-1	.	TRBJ1-5	TGCGCCAGCAGCCCCGGCTTAGGGGGCCCCCAGCATTTT	CASSPGLGGPQHF
12	.	TRBV6-1	many	TRBJ1-2	TGTGCCAGCAGTGGCGACAGATACCGCTACACCTTC	CASSGDRYRYTF
12	.	TRBV29-1	.	TRBJ2-2	TGCAGCGGGGGCCCGAACACCGGGGAGCTGTTTTTT	CSGGPNTGELFF
15	.	TRBV19	few	TRBJ2-1	TGTGCCAGTAGTATAGCCCGGGACCCCTACAATGAGCAGTTCTTC	CASSIARDPYNEQFF
14	.	TRBV7-3	.	TRBJ2-2	TGTGCCAGCAGCTTAACGGGTGCTGCCGGGGAGCTGTTTTTT	CASSLTGAAGELFF
14	.	TRBV7-2	.	TRBJ2-3	TGTGCCAGCAGCCATAATTCTGGCACAGATACGCAGTATTTT	CASSHNSGTDTQYF
14	TRBD1	TRBV12-3/TRBV12-4	.	TRBJ1-2	TGTGCCAGCAGACCCACCGGGACAGGGAAAGGCTACACCTTC	CASRPTGTGKGYTF
16	.	TRBV4-2	few	TRBJ2-1	TGTGCCAGCAGCCAAGATCGGCGGGTTGGATACAATGAGCAGTTCTTC	CASSQDRRVGYNEQFF
15	.	TRBV19	few	TRBJ1-3	TGTGCCAGTAGTACAGGAACAGGGTCTGGAAACACCATATATTTT	CASSTGTGSGNTIYF
12	.	TRBV12-5	.	TRBJ1-5	TGTGCTAGTGGTTTTCCCAATCAGCCCCAGCATTTT	CASGFPNQPQHF
14	TRBD1	TRBV18	many	TRBJ1-1	TGTGCCAGCTCATCGTCGGACAGGTTGGCTGAAGCTTTCTTT	CASSSSDRLAEAFF
17	TRBD2	TRBV29-1	.	TRBJ2-1	TGCAGCGTTGAAGATCCGGGACTAGCGGGAGTCGGGTCTGAGCAGTTCTTC	CSVEDPGLAGVGSEQFF
16	TRBD1	TRBV5-6	.	TRBJ1-1	TGTGCCAGCAGCGGAGGGACAGGGCTCGGCAACACTGAAGCTTTCTTT	CASSGGTGLGNTEAFF
13	.	TRBV2	.	TRBJ1-1	TGTGCCAGCAGACGGGTCACGAACACTGAAGCTTTCTTT	CASRRVTNTEAFF
17	.	TRBV19	.	TRBJ1-4	TGTGCCAGTAGCAGCGGGGGGGGAGTTGCAACTAATGAAAAACTGTTTTTT	CASSSGGGVATNEKLFF
16	TRBD2	TRBV5-6	few	TRBJ2-3	TGTGCCAGCAGCTCCTTAGCGGGGGAAAGCACAGATACGCAGTATTTT	CASSSLAGESTDTQYF
14	.	TRBV19	few	TRBJ2-3	TGTGCCAGTAGTATAGTACTGAACCTAGATACGCAGTATTTT	CASSIVLNLDTQYF
16	.	TRBV2	few	TRBJ1-1	TGTGCCAGCAGTGAGGTCGGGGGCGCGGGGAACACTGAAGCTTTCTTT	CASSEVGGAGNTEAFF
14	.	TRBV10-1	few	TRBJ2-7	TGCGCCAGCAGCGGGACATTCGTTGGCTACGAGCAGTACTTC	CASSGTFVGYEQYF
15	TRBD2	TRBV14	many	TRBJ2-3	TGTGCCAGCAGCGTTACTAGCGGGGAGGCAGATACGCAGTATTTT	CASSVTSGEADTQYF
15	.	TRBV21-1	.	TRBJ2-7	TGTGCCAGCAGCAAAGCCTTAGGGGGGGTCTACGAGCAGTACTTC	CASSKALGGVYEQYF
15	.	TRBV7-2	many	TRBJ1-5	TGTGCCAGCAGCTTAGGAGGGCTCTTGAACCAGCCCCAGCATTTT	CASSLGGLLNQPQHF
13	.	TRBV5-8	.	TRBJ2-5	TGTGCCAGCAGCTTGAGGTTCAGCGAGACCCAGTACTTC	CASSLRFSETQYF
13	.	TRBV28	.	TRBJ1-5	TGTGCCAGCAGTAACCGGATCAATCAGCCCCAGCATTTT	CASSNRINQPQHF
16	.	TRBV12-5	few	TRBJ2-2	TGTGCTAGTGGTTCCTGGCCGGGAGCGAACACCGGGGAGCTGTTTTTT	CASGSWPGANTGELFF
19	TRBD2	TRBV5-8	few	TRBJ2-1	TGTGCCAGCCCGCACGCGGTGTTTAGCGGGATTAGCTCCTACAATGAGCAGTTCTTC	CASPHAVFSGISSYNEQFF
15	TRBD2	TRBV6-5	many	TRBJ2-7	TGTGCCAGCAGTTCATCCTGGCGGGGGGCCTACGAGCAGTACTTC	CASSSSWRGAYEQYF
14	.	TRBV5-1	.	TRBJ2-5	TGCGCCAGCAGTTCCGACGGGAGCCAAGAGACCCAGTACTTC	CASSSDGSQETQYF
11	.	TRBV7-2	many	TRBJ2-7	TGTGCCAGCAGCTTGAAAGACGAGCAGTACTTC	CASSLKDEQYF
13	.	TRBV13	many	TRBJ2-5	TGTGCCAGCAGCCTCGAGGAGCAAGAGACCCAGTACTTC	CASSLEEQETQYF
14	.	TRBV12-3/TRBV12-4	.	TRBJ1-5	TGTGCCAGCAGTTTAGGCCTTGGGGAACAGCCCCAGCATTTT	CASSLGLGEQPQHF
13	.	TRBV12-3/TRBV12-4	few	TRBJ2-5	TGTGCCAGCACCCCCCAGGGGCAGGAGACCCAGTACTTC	CASTPQGQETQYF
13	.	TRBV30	many	TRBJ2-5	TGTGCCTGGAAAATGGCAGGGACGGAGACCCAGTACTTC	CAWKMAGTETQYF
15	TRBD2	TRBV7-2	many	TRBJ2-1	TGTGCCAGCAGCTTAGGCGTAGCGGGGGGGAGAGAGCAGTTCTTC	CASSLGVAGGREQFF